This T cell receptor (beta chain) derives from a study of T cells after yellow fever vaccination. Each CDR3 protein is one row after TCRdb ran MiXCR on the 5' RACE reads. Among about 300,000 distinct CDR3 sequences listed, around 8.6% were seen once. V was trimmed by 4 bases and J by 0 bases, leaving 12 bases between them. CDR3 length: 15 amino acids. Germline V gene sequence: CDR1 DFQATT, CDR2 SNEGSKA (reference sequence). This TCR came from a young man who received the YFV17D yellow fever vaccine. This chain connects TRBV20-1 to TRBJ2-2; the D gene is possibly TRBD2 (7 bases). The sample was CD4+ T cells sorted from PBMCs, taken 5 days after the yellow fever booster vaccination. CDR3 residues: CSATSGGANTGELFF. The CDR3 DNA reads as TGCAGTGCTACCTCGGGGGGCGCGAACACCGGGGAGCTGTTTTTT.